The 30 T cell receptor beta chains given below trace back to one sample, sequenced in a study of T cell repertoires in cytomegalovirus infection. These receptors have no identified antigens. TCRdb itself ran the reads through MiXCR, one entry per CDR3 protein. The sample records around 900,000 distinct CDR3 sequences, roughly 30% being singletons. This sample comprised cultured CD8+ T cells from PBMCs, obtained from culture after CMV antigen stimulation. These receptors came from a human donor in good health (CMV status not recorded). Some clones in this sample may be carry-over from other donors' samples.

The chain couples TRBV20-1 to TRBJ2-1, with 7 bases fitting TRBD2. The trim removed 5 bases at V and 4 bases at J, leaving 11 bases unmatched. Germline values: CDR1 DFQATT, CDR2 SNEGSKA (reference sequence). The CDR3 has 15 residues. CDR3 sequence (DNA): TGCAGTGCTGGTGAGCGGGGAGTGAAGTACAATGAGCAGTTCTTC. Its translation is CSAGERGVKYNEQFF.

The chain recombines TRBV7-4 with TRBJ1-4; a possible D gene is TRBD1 (6 bases). The CDR3 extends over 15 amino acids. Trimming cost V 5 bases and J 12 bases, with 22 bases left between them. Germline CDR1 SGHVT, CDR2 SQSDAQ. CDR3 DNA sequence: TGTGCCAGCAGCGCACAGGGTTCACACGCACATGAACTGTTTTTT. It specifies CASSAQGSHAHELFF.

This clonotype was seen many times. The chain combines TRBV12-3 or TRBV12-4 with TRBJ2-7, with 10 bases aligning to TRBD2. The CDR3 totals 14 residues. V shed 7 bases and J 5 bases; nucleotides not matched to a gene: 8. The CDR3: CASTRAGGQDEQYF. The CDR3 DNA reads as TGTGCCAGCACCCGAGCGGGGGGGCAAGACGAGCAGTACTTC.

This clonotype has a handful of counts. The V gene is TRBV10-2, the J gene TRBJ1-4, with D hard to call. This CDR3 has 14 amino acids. Deletions cut 5 bases from V and 7 bases from J, with 14 bases between. CDR1 and CDR2 from the germline V gene are WSHSY and SAAADI. Written as DNA, the CDR3 is TGCGCCAGCAGTTCTCAGCCGAGAGGTGAAAAACTGTTTTTT. It yields the protein CASSSQPRGEKLFF.

The chain recombines TRBV28 with TRBJ1-1; no clear D gene. Trimming stripped 4 bases from V and 2 bases from J, with 20 bases between. Looked up from germline, CDR1 is MDHEN and CDR2 is SYDVKM. This CDR3 is built from 17 residues. Written as DNA, the CDR3 is TGTGCCAGCAGTTCCAGCCCAATGGACTCCGTTAACACTGAAGCTTTCTTT. Encoded protein: CASSSSPMDSVNTEAFF. The variable domain in full, with the rest retrieved from reference TRBV28 and TRBJ1-1, is DVKVTQSSRYLVKRTGEKVFLECVQDMDHENMFWYRQDPGLGLRLIYFSYDVKMKEKGDIPEGYSVSREKKERFSLILESASTNQTSMYLCASSSSPMDSVNTEAFFGQGTRLTVV.

This clonotype has a count of ten or more. The chain joins TRBV7-8 to TRBJ2-4; 7 positions agree with TRBD1. Germline V gene sequence: CDR1 SGHVS, CDR2 FQNEAQ. The CDR3 runs to 15 residues. V lost 1 base to trimming and J lost 6 bases; unmatched junction nucleotides: 6. The CDR3 region is CASSLDPGGPNIQYF. The CDR3 bases are TGTGCCAGCAGCTTAGATCCAGGGGGACCAAACATTCAGTACTTC.

The chain is built from TRBV4-1 and TRBJ1-1, with D hard to call. This CDR3 contains 15 residues. Germline-derived CDR1 and CDR2 are MGHRA and YSYEKL. With 4 bases removed from V and 5 bases from J, the gap between germline ends came to 17 bases. The DNA for the CDR3 is TGCGCCAGCAGCCTGATCGAGGCGGTTGGGACTGAAGCTTTCTTT. Protein: CASSLIEAVGTEAFF.

This chain joins TRBV27 and TRBJ2-1; D is ambiguous. V was trimmed by 6 bases and J by 2 bases, leaving 5 bases between them. The germline gives CDR1 MNHEY, CDR2 SMNVEV (reference sequence). There are 12 residues in the CDR3. The CDR3 protein is CASRDPYNEQFF. In DNA, the CDR3 is TGTGCCAGCAGAGACCCCTACAATGAGCAGTTCTTC.

The chain links TRBV4-1 to TRBJ2-1; D is perhaps TRBD1 or TRBD2 (5 bases each). Germline lookup yields CDR1 MGHRA and CDR2 YSYEKL. V was pared by 4 bases and J by 9 bases, with 19 bases between. This CDR3 comprises 15 residues. CDR3 DNA: TGCGCCAGCAGCCTCCGGGACGGACGACACGGTGAGCAGTTCTTC. It specifies CASSLRDGRHGEQFF.

With respect to this clonotype: A much more abundant neighbour one base away suggests this may be a read error. V and J are TRBV12-3 or TRBV12-4 and TRBJ2-5; D may match TRBD1 or TRBD2 (5 bases each). CDR3 length equals 15 residues. V was cut by 1 base and J by 2 bases, with 11 bases left in between. The CDR3, as DNA: TGTGCCAGCAGTTTAGAACCCGGGACGCAAGAGACCCAGTACTTC. Translating gives CASSLEPGTQETQYF.

This clonotype occurred a few times. The chain is built from TRBV29-1 and TRBJ2-7, with a weak D call TRBD1 (6 bases). In germline, CDR1 is SQVTM, CDR2 ANQGSEA. The CDR3 is 13 residues long. V was cut by 2 bases and J by 2 bases, with 10 bases left in between. The DNA for the CDR3 is TGCAGCGTTGAATTGGACAGAGCCTACGAGCAGTACTTC. This sequence encodes CSVELDRAYEQYF.

This clonotype was recorded a few times. The rearrangement links TRBV7-2 to TRBJ1-1, with a tentative D call TRBD1 (6 bases). From germline, CDR1 is SGHTA and CDR2 FQGNSA. The CDR3 contains 15 residues. V lost 0 bases, J lost 3 bases, and 11 bases lay in between. The CDR3 reads CASSLALRGDTEAFF. In DNA, the CDR3 is TGTGCCAGCAGCTTAGCCCTGAGGGGGGACACTGAAGCTTTCTTT.

The J gene is TRBJ2-2, the V gene TRBV5-8; the D gene is possibly TRBD1 (6 bases). V lost 0 bases, J lost 6 bases, and 12 bases lay in between. This CDR3 contains 15 residues. From germline, CDR1 is SGHTS and CDR2 YDEGEE. The CDR3: CASSLEQGWSGELFF. DNA for the CDR3: TGTGCCAGCAGCTTGGAACAGGGATGGTCCGGGGAGCTGTTTTTT.

The chain links TRBV2 to TRBJ2-6; D ambiguous. The V gene's germline CDR1 is SNHLY and CDR2 FYNNEI. V lost 5 bases to trimming and J lost 0 bases, with 14 bases between them. This CDR3 comprises 17 residues. The CDR3 DNA reads as TGTGCCAGCAGTTGGACGGTCCAACCCTCTGGGGCCAACGTCCTGACTTTC. Amino acids: CASSWTVQPSGANVLTF.

This sequence joins TRBV12-3 or TRBV12-4 and TRBJ2-7, with D hard to call. The V and J ends lost 1 base and 6 bases respectively, with 16 bases between them. The CDR3 runs 15 residues. The CDR3 protein is CASSLGSWSPGEQYF. CDR3 sequence (DNA): TGTGCCAGCAGTTTAGGGTCCTGGAGCCCTGGCGAGCAGTACTTC.

The V gene is TRBV6-2 or TRBV6-3, the J gene TRBJ2-7; no clear D. Per the germline V gene, CDR1 is MNHEY and CDR2 is SVGEGT. The germline V and J ends were trimmed by 0 bases and 4 bases, with 7 bases remaining between them. The CDR3 runs 13 residues. This CDR3 is CASSYSTLYEQYV. CDR3 DNA sequence: TGTGCCAGCAGTTACTCAACCCTATACGAGCAGTACGTC.

This clonotype was detected ten times or more. In DNA, the CDR3 is TGTGCCGTCCTTGAAGGGGCACCTTTCACCGGGGAGCTGTTTTTT. Its protein is CAVLEGAPFTGELFF. The chain carries TRBV10-3 and TRBJ2-2, with D possibly being TRBD1 (5 bases). CDR1 ENHRY and CDR2 SYGVKD come from the germline V gene. This CDR3 spans 15 amino acids. V lost 11 bases, J lost 4 bases, and 20 bases lay in between.

V is TRBV15 and J is TRBJ2-7, with D possibly matching TRBD2 (7 bases). The CDR3 is made up of 15 amino acids. In germline, CDR1 is LNHNV, CDR2 YYDKDF (reference sequence). V dropped 8 bases and J dropped 2 bases, with 19 bases sitting between them. CDR3 sequence reads: CATLSMRGPTYEQYF. The CDR3 DNA is TGTGCCACCTTGAGTATGCGGGGGCCTACCTACGAGCAGTACTTC.

This chain links TRBV6-1 with TRBJ1-2; D is uncertain. The length of the CDR3 is 15 residues. The V and J ends lost 6 bases and 3 bases respectively, with 17 bases between them. Germline V lookup: CDR1 MNHNS, CDR2 SASEGT. The CDR3 nucleotides are TGTGCCAGCAGAAGAAGAACAGACGATCACTATGGCTACACCTTC. It encodes CASRRRTDDHYGYTF.

This chain connects TRBV4-1 to TRBJ2-1, with 8 bases matching TRBD2. There are 16 residues in the CDR3. CDR1 and CDR2 from the germline V gene are MGHRA and YSYEKL. Losses at the gene ends were 5 bases for V and 0 bases for J; bases not matched to a gene: 6. CDR3 residues: CASSYRSGSSYNEQFF. The CDR3 nucleotides are TGCGCCAGCAGCTACCGAAGCGGGAGCTCCTACAATGAGCAGTTCTTC.

This chain's CDR3 is CASSQSPGNTIYF. CDR3 nucleotide sequence: TGTGCCAGCAGCCAATCCCCCGGAAACACCATATATTTT. The chain is built from TRBV3-1 and TRBJ1-3; D unclear. The V end lost 2 bases, the J end lost 4 bases, and 6 bases lay between the germline ends. Looked up from germline, CDR1 is LGHDT and CDR2 is YNNKEL (reference sequence). This CDR3 is 13 amino acids long.

This clonotype was observed a handful of times. The chain uses TRBV6-6 and TRBJ2-6; TRBD2 aligns across 11 bases. Germline V gene lookup returns CDR1 MNHNY and CDR2 SVGAGI (reference sequence). J gave up 0 bases and V 0 bases, and 7 bases lay outside the gene matches. This CDR3 comprises 20 residues. DNA of the CDR3: TGTGCCAGCAGTTACTCGATACTAGCGGGGGTAATCTCTGGGGCCAACGTCCTGACTTTC. Translation gives CASSYSILAGVISGANVLTF.

This clonotype showed up just once. The gene calls are TRBV7-6 and TRBJ2-1; D may be TRBD2 (6 bases). The ends were cut back, 3 bases at V and 5 bases at J, with 14 bases in the middle. CDR3 length equals 15 residues. CDR1 and CDR2 (germline): SGHVS, FNYEAQ. This chain's CDR3 is CASSFPTGVNNEQFF. The CDR3 DNA follows: TGTGCCAGCAGCTTTCCAACGGGGGTCAACAATGAGCAGTTCTTC. Drawing the rest from reference TRBV7-6 and TRBJ2-1, the complete variable domain is GAGVSQSPRYKVTKRGQDVALRCDPISGHVSLYWYRQALGQGPEFLTYFNYEAQQDKSGLPNDRFSAERPEGSISTLTIQRTEQRDSAMYRCASSFPTGVNNEQFFGPGTRLTVL.

The rearrangement joins TRBV20-1 to TRBJ2-1, with 10 bases that match TRBD2. The CDR3 length is 15 residues. The V gene's germline CDR1 is DFQATT and CDR2 SNEGSKA (reference sequence). Trimming took 5 bases from V and 3 from J; bases not matched to a gene: 7. Written as DNA, the CDR3 is TGCAGTGCTCGTAAGGGACTAGCGTACTACAATGAGCAGTTCTTC. As protein: CSARKGLAYYNEQFF.

V gene TRBV15 combines with J gene TRBJ1-1; D remains ambiguous. V was cut by 0 bases and J by 1 base, with 9 bases left in between. The CDR3 is 15 amino acids. Germline V gene sequence: CDR1 LNHNV, CDR2 YYDKDF (reference sequence). Here the CDR3 DNA reads TGTGCCACCAGCAGAGATAGGGCTGGGAACACTGAAGCTTTCTTT. Its protein is CATSRDRAGNTEAFF. Full variable domain (missing parts from reference TRBV15 and TRBJ1-1): DAMVIQNPRYQVTQFGKPVTLSCSQTLNHNVMYWYQQKSSQAPKLLFHYYDKDFNNEADTPDNFQSRRPNTSFCFLDIRSPGLGDTAMYLCATSRDRAGNTEAFFGQGTRLTVV.

The chain joins TRBV10-3 to TRBJ1-1; 9 positions match TRBD1. CDR1 and CDR2 from the germline V gene are ENHRY and SYGVKD. The junction had 12 bases not matched to a gene; V was cut back by 3 bases and J by 4 bases. The CDR3 has 17 residues. The CDR3 sequence: CAISDTGGGQFGTEAFF. CDR3 DNA: TGTGCCATCAGTGATACAGGGGGCGGGCAGTTCGGCACTGAAGCTTTCTTT.

V is TRBV4-2 and J is TRBJ2-3, with 9 bases that match TRBD2. J gave up 6 bases and V 0 bases, and 7 bases lay outside the gene matches. This CDR3 contains 16 residues. Per the germline V gene, CDR1 is LGHNA and CDR2 is YNFKEQ. The CDR3 here is CASSQEGAGGWDTQYF. CDR3 DNA: TGTGCCAGCAGCCAAGAAGGAGCGGGGGGTTGGGATACGCAGTATTTT.

V usage is TRBV27 and J usage is TRBJ1-2; 8 bases are a match to TRBD1. V was clipped by 6 bases and J by 9 bases; unmatched bases: 3. Germline CDR1 reads MNHEY; CDR2 reads SMNVEV (reference sequence). CDR3 length: 11 residues. The CDR3 sequence is CASRTGVSYTF. In DNA form, the CDR3 reads TGTGCCAGCAGGACAGGGGTTAGCTACACCTTC.

This chain links TRBV12-5 with TRBJ1-1; D is unclear. This CDR3 comprises 12 residues. Deletions cut 2 bases from V and 4 bases from J, with 5 bases between. Per the germline V gene, CDR1 is LGHNT and CDR2 is FRNRAP. In DNA, the CDR3 is TGTGCTAGTGGTTTGTTGACCACTGAAGCTTTCTTT. Encoded protein: CASGLLTTEAFF.

The CDR3 sequence is CASSLGVIETQYF. CDR3 coding DNA: TGTGCCAGCAGTTTAGGGGTTATAGAGACCCAGTACTTC. J is TRBJ2-5 and V is TRBV12-3 or TRBV12-4; no definite D call. V was trimmed by 1 base and J by 4 bases, leaving 7 bases between them. This CDR3 is 13 amino acids long.